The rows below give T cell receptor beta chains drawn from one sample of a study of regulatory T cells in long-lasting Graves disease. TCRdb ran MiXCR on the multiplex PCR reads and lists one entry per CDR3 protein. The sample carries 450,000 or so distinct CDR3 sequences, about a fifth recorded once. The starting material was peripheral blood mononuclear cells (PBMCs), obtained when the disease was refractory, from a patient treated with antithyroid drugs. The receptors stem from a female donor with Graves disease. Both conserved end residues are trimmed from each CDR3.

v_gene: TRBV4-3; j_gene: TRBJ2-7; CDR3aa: ASSQRLGQVTYEQY
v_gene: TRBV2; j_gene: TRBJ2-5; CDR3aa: AIDPPEQETQY
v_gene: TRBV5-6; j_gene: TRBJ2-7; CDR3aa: ASSSGTGIYEQY
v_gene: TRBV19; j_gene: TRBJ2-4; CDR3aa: ASKSGQVAKNIQY
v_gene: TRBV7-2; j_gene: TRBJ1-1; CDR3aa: ASSKAGTGGLNTEAF
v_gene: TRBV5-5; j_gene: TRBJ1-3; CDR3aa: ASSDGPGGGNTIY
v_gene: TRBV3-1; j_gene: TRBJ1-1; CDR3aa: ASSRVSGASEAF
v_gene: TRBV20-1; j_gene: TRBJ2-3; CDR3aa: SATHLAGGRVADTQY
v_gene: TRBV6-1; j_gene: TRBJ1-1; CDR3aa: ASSLPRQGWTTEAF
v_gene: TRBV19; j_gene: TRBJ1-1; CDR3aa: ASSIRGAALNTEAF
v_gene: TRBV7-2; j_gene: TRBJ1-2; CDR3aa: ASSLLGGSGYT
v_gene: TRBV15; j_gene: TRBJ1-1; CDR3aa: ATSREQGIEAF
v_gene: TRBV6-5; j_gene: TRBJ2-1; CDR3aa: ASSWAGEYNEQF
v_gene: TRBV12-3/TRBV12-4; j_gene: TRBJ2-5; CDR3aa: ASSETGLQETQY
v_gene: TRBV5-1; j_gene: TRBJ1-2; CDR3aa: ASSQTFSYGYT
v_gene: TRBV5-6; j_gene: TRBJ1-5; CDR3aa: ASSLGQGNSNQPQH
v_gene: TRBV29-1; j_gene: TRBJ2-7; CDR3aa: SVAKPTGPLYEQY
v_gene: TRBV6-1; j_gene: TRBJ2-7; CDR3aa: ASSPGITPEQY
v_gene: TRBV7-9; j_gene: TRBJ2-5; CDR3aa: ASSPAGKEETQY
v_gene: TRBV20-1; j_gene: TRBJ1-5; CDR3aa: SAYGTGNQPQH
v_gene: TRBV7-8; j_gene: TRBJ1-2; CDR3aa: ASSLPGRGREGYT
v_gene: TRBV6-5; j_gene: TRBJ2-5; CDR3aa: ASSSQQETQY
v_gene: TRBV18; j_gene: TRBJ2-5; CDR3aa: ASSLDLQETQY
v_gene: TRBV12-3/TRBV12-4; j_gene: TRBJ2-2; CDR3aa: ASRTTTGELF
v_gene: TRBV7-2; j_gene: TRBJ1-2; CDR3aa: ASSSNRGIHQYYGYI
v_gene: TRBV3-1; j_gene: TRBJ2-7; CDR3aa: ASSQFFLNSGAYEQY
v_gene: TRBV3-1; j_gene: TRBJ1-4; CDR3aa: ASSQVGWGEKLF
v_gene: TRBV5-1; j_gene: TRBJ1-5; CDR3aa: ASSAGTGEQPQH
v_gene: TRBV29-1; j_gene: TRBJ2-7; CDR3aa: SVDFGGEQY
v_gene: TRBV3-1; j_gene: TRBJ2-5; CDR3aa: ASSQSLGLAGDLGTQY